Included here is one T cell receptor beta chain sequence, with context. The data stem from a study of blood T cell repertoires in COVID-19. The CDR3 runs to 14 residues. The V end was cut by 1 base, the J end by 9 bases, with 13 bases between. CDR1 is SGHTA and CDR2 is FQGNSA in the germline V gene. Original handling: Nucleated cell counts were estimated from reference gene primer amplification. Repertoires were generated with immunoSEQ multiplex PCR, while TCRdb's copy carries only in-frame clones and drops some. V, J and clone size derive from that table, while D and trimming were established from the DNA sequence. The table lists approximately 170,000 clones, roughly 87% of them singletons.

The source is a woman between 65 and 79 years old with COVID-19, enrolled during active disease. V usage is TRBV7-2 and J usage is TRBJ2-1; D call uncertain. Sample: peripheral blood. The CDR3 DNA is TGTGCCAGCAGCTTAGGGGTGAGGCTCCCTGAGCAGTTCTTC. Amino acids: CASSLGVRLPEQFF. The full variable domain, completed using reference TRBV7-2 and TRBJ2-1, is GAGVSQSPSNKVTEKGKDVELRCDPISGHTALYWYRQSLGQGLEFLIYFQGNSAPDKSGLPSDRFSAERTGGSVSTLTIQRTQQEDSAVYLCASSLGVRLPEQFFGPGTRLTVL.